The sequence of this T cell receptor (beta chain) was determined in a study of vaccination and CD4 T cells after COVID-19. CDR3 length: 15 residues. Germline CDR1 reads MNHNS; CDR2 reads SASEGT. The V end lost 6 bases, the J end lost 0 bases, and 14 bases lay between the germline ends. Whole-study findings and limits: Median SARS-CoV-2-reactive clonotypes rose from approximately 21 to 38, not significantly.

Sequencing of the DNA from cultured CD4+ T cells was carried out with the Oncomine TCR Beta short-read assay. TCRdb reanalysed the PCR reads using MiXCR and keeps one entry per CDR3 protein. The data contain 10,000 to 12,000 distinct CDR3 sequences, approximately 50% of them singletons. The sample's treatment: 10-day PBMC culture with coronavirus spike peptide pools or control peptides (ViraFEST assay). In the case of this clonotype: Antigen specificity is unknown.

The sequenced material came from CD4+ T cells from blood, cultured in vitro. This TCR derives from a human donor who had recovered from COVID-19. The V call is TRBV6-1, the J call TRBJ1-2, with D possibly being TRBD1 (6 bases). The CDR3 coding sequence is TGTGCCAGCAGAAACAGGGTAGGAGCTAACTATGGCTACACCTTC. This codes for CASRNRVGANYGYTF.